This TCR beta chain was obtained from a study of high-grade serous ovarian cancer treatment subgroups. Study information: On average, 14,192 reads and 7,000 to 8,500 unique TCR beta rearrangements were obtained per sample.

As regards this clone: Its specificity is unknown.

The germline V and J ends were trimmed by 5 bases and 7 bases, with 14 bases remaining between them. Germline-derived CDR1 and CDR2 are MNHEY and SVGAGI. The CDR3 is 13 amino acids. Broader study findings: TCR clonal relatedness correlated positively with neoantigen level. Spatial context was lost because tumors were sequenced in bulk. Same-patient tumor repertoires overlapped at about 0.11 to 0.8; different patients barely overlapped.

The data were produced by immunoSEQ multiplex PCR, yet TCRdb's version contains in-frame clones alone and is incomplete. The sample lists about 1,900 clones; roughly four fifths were seen once. The tumor samples were collected prior to definitive surgery or chemotherapy. The sequence came from a human donor with high-grade serous ovarian cancer. This chain joins TRBV6-5 and TRBJ1-1; weak D call: TRBD1 (6 bases). The sequencing sample was made of tumor tissue. This chain's CDR3 is CASSTHGGLEAFF. CDR3 DNA: TGTGCCAGCAGTACACACGGGGGCCTTGAAGCTTTCTTT.